The present T cell receptor (beta chain) was sequenced within a study of blood T cell repertoires in COVID-19. Using immunoSEQ multiplex PCR, the repertoire was profiled, and TCRdb retains in-frame clones only, with some absent. The table records about 92,000 clones, less than 75% of them present only once. This clone was seen more than once but under ten times. The material sequenced was peripheral blood. This receptor was obtained from a woman between 55 and 75 years old in a cohort sampled during active or convalescent COVID-19.

Here the CDR3 reads CASSSYTSLGVGYTF. The CDR3 DNA is TGTGCCAGCAGTTCTTACACCTCCTTAGGGGTGGGCTACACCTTC. This sequence joins TRBV28 and TRBJ1-2; a weak D match, TRBD1 (5 bases). This CDR3 spans 15 amino acids. Germline CDR1 is MDHEN and CDR2 is SYDVKM. Trimming cost V 4 bases and J 8 bases, with 20 bases left between them.